The 11 T cell receptor beta chains below all came from one sample that was sequenced in a study of T-cell reconstitution after alpha-beta-depleted transplantation in children. Unique molecular identifiers were built into the TCRbeta library. MiXCR, applied by TCRdb to the PCR reads, yields one record per CDR3 protein. The sample shows around 440,000 distinct CDR3 sequences, under 20% of them seen only once. The sample in question was PBMCs, mostly from graft donor cells, obtained 360 days after TCRalphabeta/CD19-depleted stem cell transplant. These TCRs come from a boy under two years old who had a stem cell transplant for Wiskott-Aldrich syndrome, so the T cells may come from the graft donor.

The sample holds many counts of this clonotype. V usage is TRBV14 and J usage is TRBJ2-6; D gene ambiguous. Germline assignment: CDR1 SGHDN and CDR2 FVKESK. The CDR3 contains 14 residues. Between the trimmed V and J ends, which lost 5 bases and 5 bases, there was a span of 10 bases. The CDR3 region has the DNA TGTGCCAGCAGCAAAGTCTCGAGGGCCAACGTCCTGACTTTC. This gives the protein CASSKVSRANVLTF.

This chain links TRBV14 with TRBJ2-1; TRBD2 matches 13 bases. Trimming took 0 bases from V and 4 from J; bases not matched to a gene: 3. Germline CDR1 SGHDN, CDR2 FVKESK. The CDR3 loop spans 17 amino acids. This chain's CDR3 is CASSQERGLAGYNEQFF. The CDR3 nucleotides are TGTGCCAGCAGCCAAGAGAGGGGACTAGCGGGGTACAATGAGCAGTTCTTC.

V gene TRBV18 combines with J gene TRBJ1-2; 12 nucleotides agree with TRBD1. After removal of 1 base from V and 3 bases from J, the junction contained 12 bases not matched to a gene. This CDR3 is built from 19 residues. Germline CDR1 is KGHSH and CDR2 is LQKENI. CDR3 DNA sequence: TGTGCCAGCTCACCACTGATGACCGGGACAGGGGGCGGTGACTATGGCTACACCTTC. Its translation is CASSPLMTGTGGGDYGYTF.

In this sample, this clonotype turned up a few times. V usage is TRBV5-1 and J usage is TRBJ2-3, with 13 positions matching TRBD2. The CDR3 loop spans 16 amino acids. V dropped 4 bases and J dropped 6; count of bases not matched to a gene: 8. CDR1 is SGHRS, CDR2 YFSETQ, per germline. In DNA form, the CDR3 reads TGCGCCAGCAGCCCGCCGACTAGCGGGAGGACGGATACGCAGTATTTT. Its protein is CASSPPTSGRTDTQYF.

This clonotype has a handful of counts. CDR3 region: CASSSQGARYGYTF. In DNA form, the CDR3 reads TGCGCCAGCAGCTCACAGGGGGCTCGCTATGGCTACACCTTC. The rearrangement links TRBV5-1 to TRBJ1-2, with 9 bases fitting TRBD1. V was pared by 3 bases and J by 4 bases, with 4 bases of the junction left unmatched. This CDR3 region has 14 residues. In germline, CDR1 is SGHRS, CDR2 YFSETQ.

J is TRBJ2-5 and V is TRBV5-1, with a tentative D call TRBD2 (5 bases). Germline values: CDR1 SGHRS, CDR2 YFSETQ. CDR3 length: 15 residues. The V and J ends lost 1 base and 5 bases respectively, with 15 bases between them. In nucleotides, the CDR3 is TGCGCCAGCAGCTTGATGAGCGGCTCTCGGGAGACCCAGTACTTC. This encodes CASSLMSGSRETQYF.

The chain uses TRBV24-1 and TRBJ2-5; possibly TRBD1 for D (5 bases). The CDR3 is made up of 13 amino acids. Germline V CDR1 and CDR2: KGHDR, SFDVKD. V was cut by 4 bases and J by 2 bases, with 7 bases left in between. The DNA for the CDR3 is TGTGCCACCAGTGACGACAGTCAAGAGACCCAGTACTTC. This sequence encodes CATSDDSQETQYF.

This clonotype turned up a few times. This sequence joins TRBV29-1 and TRBJ2-1, with 7 bases lining up with TRBD1. This CDR3 spans 15 amino acids. The J segment lost 10 bases and the V segment lost 7 bases, leaving 19 bases of the junction unmatched. From germline, CDR1 is SQVTM and CDR2 ANQGSEA. Here the CDR3 reads CSARKTGKAFGEQFF. DNA of the CDR3: TGCAGCGCCAGAAAGACAGGGAAGGCGTTTGGGGAGCAGTTCTTC.

The chain employs TRBV10-3 and TRBJ2-1, with 7 bases matching TRBD2. The V segment lost 7 bases and the J segment 6 bases; nucleotides outside the gene matches: 3. CDR3 length: 12 amino acids. Germline loops: CDR1 ENHRY, CDR2 SYGVKD. The chain's CDR3 is CAIKRGGNEQFF. CDR3 bases: TGTGCCATCAAACGCGGGGGCAATGAGCAGTTCTTC.

The rearrangement joins TRBV2 to TRBJ2-2; TRBD1 matches 9 bases. From germline, CDR1 is SNHLY and CDR2 FYNNEI. The V and J ends lost 10 bases and 5 bases, in that order; junction bases with no gene match: 8. CDR3 length: 14 amino acids. The CDR3 bases are TGTGCCACCAAACAGGGGGCGCCTACCGGGGAGCTGTTTTTT. This gives the protein CATKQGAPTGELFF. Filled out from reference TRBV2 and TRBJ2-2, the complete variable domain reads EPEVTQTPSHQVTQMGQEVILRCVPISNHLYFYWYRQILGQKVEFLVSFYNNEISEKSEIFDDQFSVERPDGSNFTLKIRSTKLEDSAMYFCATKQGAPTGELFFGEGSRLTVL.

This clonotype was observed a few times. The CDR3 spells CASSRRAGLNTGELFF. DNA for the CDR3: TGCGCCAGCAGCCGCCGAGCGGGTTTGAACACCGGGGAGCTGTTTTTT. V and J are TRBV4-3 and TRBJ2-2, with D perhaps matching TRBD2 (6 bases). Germline V gene data show CDR1 as LGHNA and CDR2 as YSLEER. Between the trimmed V and J ends, which lost 4 bases and 1 base, there was a span of 13 bases. The CDR3 runs to 16 residues.